The rows below give T cell receptor beta chains drawn from one sample of a study of T-cell memory formation after mild COVID-19. Each CDR3 protein gets one entry after TCRdb re-called the 5' RACE reads with MiXCR. The table shows about 29,000 distinct CDR3 sequences, with 9.5% to 15% occurring only once. Input material: PBMCs or a T cell subset sorted from them (not recorded which). The receptors were gathered from an adult woman who had mild COVID-19 (a few samples of this study predate the infection). Cell type and time point are not known. The CDR3 runs from the conserved cysteine through the conserved F or W. A D gene is named only where the DNA matches it firmly. Expanded clones are given a class, and other clones once, few, many or no size at all.

V gene: TRBV4-1
J gene: TRBJ1-1
CDR3 length: 15
clone size: many
D gene: NA
CDR3 protein: CASSQMVLADTEAFF
CDR3 DNA: TGCGCCAGCAGCCAGATGGTATTGGCCGACACTGAAGCTTTCTTT

V gene: TRBV9
J gene: TRBJ2-1
CDR3 length: 17
clone size: many
D gene: NA
CDR3 protein: CASSAQQGHDGYNEQFF
CDR3 DNA: TGTGCCAGCAGCGCCCAGCAGGGACATGATGGTTACAATGAGCAGTTCTTC

V gene: TRBV5-5
J gene: TRBJ2-5
CDR3 length: 14
clone size: many
D gene: TRBD1
CDR3 protein: CASSLTGYEETQYF
CDR3 DNA: TGTGCCAGCAGCCTGACAGGGTACGAGGAGACCCAGTACTTC

V gene: TRBV6-2/TRBV6-3
J gene: TRBJ2-5
CDR3 length: 17
clone size: many
D gene: NA
CDR3 protein: CASTSQATVPPKKTQYF
CDR3 DNA: TGTGCCAGCACTTCTCAGGCAACAGTACCACCCAAGAAGACCCAGTACTTC

V gene: TRBV20-1
J gene: TRBJ2-1
CDR3 length: 15
clone size: NA
D gene: TRBD2
CDR3 protein: CSANPASGGDNEQFF
CDR3 DNA: TGCAGTGCTAACCCGGCTAGCGGGGGGGATAATGAGCAGTTCTTC

V gene: TRBV20-1
J gene: TRBJ2-7
CDR3 length: 12
clone size: many
D gene: NA
CDR3 protein: CSARDLTYEQYF
CDR3 DNA: TGCAGTGCTAGAGATTTAACATACGAGCAGTACTTC

V gene: TRBV14
J gene: TRBJ2-3
CDR3 length: 14
clone size: many
D gene: NA
CDR3 protein: CASSQQGIGDTQYF
CDR3 DNA: TGTGCCAGCAGCCAACAGGGTATCGGAGATACGCAGTATTTT

V gene: TRBV10-3
J gene: TRBJ2-1
CDR3 length: 14
clone size: many
D gene: NA
CDR3 protein: CAIRFSEIYNEQFF
CDR3 DNA: TGTGCCATCAGATTTTCTGAAATTTACAATGAGCAGTTCTTC

V gene: TRBV6-1
J gene: TRBJ1-5
CDR3 length: 18
clone size: many
D gene: NA
CDR3 protein: CASSEALYVVESNQPQHF
CDR3 DNA: TGTGCCAGCAGTGAAGCACTTTATGTTGTGGAAAGCAATCAGCCCCAGCATTTT

V gene: TRBV6-2/TRBV6-3
J gene: TRBJ2-1
CDR3 length: 14
clone size: many
D gene: NA
CDR3 protein: CASSYSMGYNEQFF
CDR3 DNA: TGTGCCAGCAGTTACTCGATGGGTTACAATGAGCAGTTCTTC

V gene: TRBV7-2
J gene: TRBJ1-4
CDR3 length: 16
clone size: many
D gene: TRBD1
CDR3 protein: CASSLVGGGMNEKLFF
CDR3 DNA: TGTGCCAGCAGCTTAGTTGGAGGGGGCATGAATGAAAAACTGTTTTTT

V gene: TRBV12-3/TRBV12-4
J gene: TRBJ2-5
CDR3 length: 15
clone size: few
D gene: TRBD1
CDR3 protein: CASRESGQGTETQYF
CDR3 DNA: TGTGCCAGCAGGGAATCGGGACAGGGGACGGAGACCCAGTACTTC

V gene: TRBV12-3/TRBV12-4
J gene: TRBJ2-3
CDR3 length: 15
clone size: NA
D gene: NA
CDR3 protein: CASSHTGFGTDTQYF
CDR3 DNA: TGTGCCAGCAGTCACACAGGGTTTGGCACAGATACGCAGTATTTT

V gene: TRBV27
J gene: TRBJ1-2
CDR3 length: 14
clone size: many
D gene: NA
CDR3 protein: CASSTQATAYGYTF
CDR3 DNA: TGTGCCAGCAGCACACAGGCGACGGCCTATGGCTACACCTTC

V gene: TRBV10-3
J gene: TRBJ2-7
CDR3 length: 13
clone size: many
D gene: NA
CDR3 protein: CAIKQGPGDEQYF
CDR3 DNA: TGTGCCATAAAACAGGGCCCAGGGGACGAGCAGTACTTC

V gene: TRBV20-1
J gene: TRBJ2-7
CDR3 length: 12
clone size: many
D gene: NA
CDR3 protein: CSARDRVLGQYF
CDR3 DNA: TGCAGTGCTAGAGACAGGGTCCTTGGGCAGTACTTC

V gene: TRBV7-9
J gene: TRBJ2-7
CDR3 length: 14
clone size: medium-sized
D gene: NA
CDR3 protein: CASSLVGPTYEQYF
CDR3 DNA: TGTGCCAGCAGCTTAGTAGGACCCACCTACGAGCAGTACTTC

V gene: TRBV7-3
J gene: TRBJ2-6
CDR3 length: 16
clone size: NA
D gene: NA
CDR3 protein: CASTTHWAARFNVLTF
CDR3 DNA: TGTGCCAGCACCACCCACTGGGCAGCGAGGTTTAACGTCCTGACTTTC

V gene: TRBV6-5
J gene: TRBJ2-2
CDR3 length: 17
clone size: many
D gene: TRBD1
CDR3 protein: CASSALPGGSSTGELFF
CDR3 DNA: TGTGCCAGCAGTGCCCTTCCAGGGGGCAGTAGCACCGGGGAGCTGTTTTTT

V gene: TRBV7-9
J gene: TRBJ1-1
CDR3 length: 13
clone size: many
D gene: NA
CDR3 protein: CASSSPLGTRAFF
CDR3 DNA: TGTGCCAGCAGCTCCCCCCTCGGGACCCGGGCTTTCTTT

V gene: TRBV20-1
J gene: TRBJ1-1
CDR3 length: 13
clone size: many
D gene: NA
CDR3 protein: CSASKGTRTEAFF
CDR3 DNA: TGCAGTGCTAGTAAAGGGACTCGCACTGAAGCTTTCTTT

V gene: TRBV7-6
J gene: TRBJ2-1
CDR3 length: 16
clone size: NA
D gene: TRBD2
CDR3 protein: CASSPGTSGGNNEQFF
CDR3 DNA: TGTGCCAGCAGCCCAGGGACTAGCGGGGGTAATAATGAGCAGTTCTTC

V gene: TRBV5-4
J gene: TRBJ2-3
CDR3 length: 16
clone size: many
D gene: NA
CDR3 protein: CASSSLGGGTPDTQYF
CDR3 DNA: TGTGCCAGCAGCTCGCTAGGAGGGGGCACGCCAGATACGCAGTATTTT

V gene: TRBV5-6
J gene: TRBJ1-2
CDR3 length: 14
clone size: many
D gene: NA
CDR3 protein: CASSLSTAIYGYTF
CDR3 DNA: TGTGCCAGCAGCTTGTCGACAGCGATCTATGGCTACACCTTC

V gene: TRBV20-1
J gene: TRBJ2-1
CDR3 length: 13
clone size: NA
D gene: NA
CDR3 protein: CSARDSPINEQFF
CDR3 DNA: TGCAGTGCCCGGGACTCTCCCATAAATGAGCAGTTCTTC

V gene: TRBV5-8
J gene: TRBJ2-2
CDR3 length: 16
clone size: many
D gene: TRBD2
CDR3 protein: CASSLEAGDWRGELFF
CDR3 DNA: TGTGCCAGCAGCTTGGAAGCGGGGGACTGGAGGGGGGAGCTGTTTTTT

V gene: TRBV5-1
J gene: TRBJ1-1
CDR3 length: 15
clone size: many
D gene: TRBD1
CDR3 protein: CASSWGGQGGTEAFF
CDR3 DNA: TGCGCCAGCAGCTGGGGAGGACAGGGAGGAACTGAAGCTTTCTTT

V gene: TRBV3-1
J gene: TRBJ2-7
CDR3 length: 15
clone size: many
D gene: NA
CDR3 protein: CASSSPSQGSHEQYF
CDR3 DNA: TGTGCCAGCAGTTCCCCTTCCCAGGGAAGCCACGAGCAGTACTTC

V gene: TRBV28
J gene: TRBJ1-2
CDR3 length: 17
clone size: many
D gene: NA
CDR3 protein: CASSPKIGVGRHYGYTF
CDR3 DNA: TGTGCCAGCAGTCCGAAAATTGGGGTGGGCAGGCATTATGGCTACACCTTC

V gene: TRBV5-1
J gene: TRBJ1-1
CDR3 length: 14
clone size: medium-sized
D gene: NA
CDR3 protein: CASSLWQGNTEAFF
CDR3 DNA: TGCGCCAGCAGCTTGTGGCAGGGGAACACTGAAGCTTTCTTT

V gene: TRBV20-1
J gene: TRBJ2-3
CDR3 length: 12
clone size: NA
D gene: NA
CDR3 protein: CSPGTRTDTQYF
CDR3 DNA: TGCAGTCCCGGGACCCGCACAGATACGCAGTATTTT

V gene: TRBV5-1
J gene: TRBJ2-2
CDR3 length: 15
clone size: many
D gene: TRBD2
CDR3 protein: CASSLLAGNTGELFF
CDR3 DNA: TGCGCCAGCAGCTTACTAGCGGGGAACACCGGGGAGCTGTTTTTT

V gene: TRBV29-1
J gene: TRBJ2-3
CDR3 length: 13
clone size: NA
D gene: TRBD1
CDR3 protein: CSVRDRTTDTQYF
CDR3 DNA: TGCAGCGTCCGGGACAGGACCACAGATACGCAGTATTTT

V gene: TRBV7-2
J gene: TRBJ1-1
CDR3 length: 13
clone size: many
D gene: NA
CDR3 protein: CASSRPGTLAAFF
CDR3 DNA: TGTGCCAGCAGCCGACCCGGGACCCTTGCAGCTTTCTTT

V gene: TRBV9
J gene: TRBJ1-2
CDR3 length: 13
clone size: many
D gene: NA
CDR3 protein: CASSRDRNYGYTF
CDR3 DNA: TGTGCCAGCAGCCGTGACAGAAACTATGGCTACACCTTC

V gene: TRBV7-3
J gene: TRBJ2-6
CDR3 length: 15
clone size: NA
D gene: NA
CDR3 protein: CASSLRGPGANVLTF
CDR3 DNA: TGTGCCAGCAGCTTAAGAGGACCTGGGGCCAACGTCCTGACTTTC

V gene: TRBV7-2
J gene: TRBJ1-6
CDR3 length: 14
clone size: many
D gene: TRBD1
CDR3 protein: CASSPRTGESPLHF
CDR3 DNA: TGTGCCAGCAGCCCGCGGACAGGAGAATCACCCCTCCACTTT

V gene: TRBV5-5
J gene: TRBJ2-6
CDR3 length: 18
clone size: many
D gene: NA
CDR3 protein: CASSLVVRFLSGANVLTF
CDR3 DNA: TGTGCCAGCAGCTTGGTCGTCAGATTCCTCTCTGGGGCCAACGTCCTGACTTTC

V gene: TRBV5-1
J gene: TRBJ2-5
CDR3 length: 14
clone size: many
D gene: TRBD1
CDR3 protein: CASSIQGEEETQYF
CDR3 DNA: TGCGCCAGCAGCATACAGGGGGAGGAAGAGACCCAGTACTTC

V gene: TRBV29-1
J gene: TRBJ2-3
CDR3 length: 11
clone size: many
D gene: NA
CDR3 protein: CSVNRADTQYF
CDR3 DNA: TGCAGCGTTAACAGGGCAGATACGCAGTATTTT

V gene: TRBV5-5
J gene: TRBJ1-1
CDR3 length: 14
clone size: many
D gene: TRBD1
CDR3 protein: CASSLTGGDTEAFF
CDR3 DNA: TGTGCCAGCAGCTTGACAGGGGGGGACACTGAAGCTTTCTTT

V gene: TRBV24-1
J gene: TRBJ2-2
CDR3 length: 15
clone size: many
D gene: TRBD2
CDR3 protein: CATARGETYTGELFF
CDR3 DNA: TGTGCCACGGCCCGGGGGGAGACTTACACCGGGGAGCTGTTTTTT

V gene: TRBV20-1
J gene: TRBJ2-1
CDR3 length: 13
clone size: many
D gene: NA
CDR3 protein: CSARTSSYNEQFF
CDR3 DNA: TGCAGTGCTAGGACCTCTTCCTACAATGAGCAGTTCTTC

V gene: TRBV3-1
J gene: TRBJ2-7
CDR3 length: 15
clone size: many
D gene: NA
CDR3 protein: CASSQDGGYSYEQYF
CDR3 DNA: TGTGCCAGCAGCCAAGATGGCGGATACTCCTACGAGCAGTACTTC

V gene: TRBV5-1
J gene: TRBJ2-2
CDR3 length: 15
clone size: many
D gene: NA
CDR3 protein: CASRVGQINTGELFF
CDR3 DNA: TGCGCCAGCAGAGTAGGACAGATTAACACCGGGGAGCTGTTTTTT

V gene: TRBV7-2
J gene: TRBJ1-2
CDR3 length: 18
clone size: NA
D gene: NA
CDR3 protein: CASRSRGFRILATYGYTF
CDR3 DNA: TGTGCCAGCAGGTCCCGGGGGTTCAGGATCTTAGCTACCTATGGCTACACCTTC

V gene: TRBV29-1
J gene: TRBJ2-7
CDR3 length: 12
clone size: many
D gene: NA
CDR3 protein: CSVTLSSYEQYF
CDR3 DNA: TGCAGCGTCACTCTTAGCTCCTACGAGCAGTACTTC

V gene: TRBV30
J gene: TRBJ1-5
CDR3 length: 12
clone size: NA
D gene: NA
CDR3 protein: CAWSLGGRTQHF
CDR3 DNA: TGTGCCTGGAGTTTGGGGGGTCGGACCCAGCATTTT

V gene: TRBV7-6
J gene: TRBJ2-5
CDR3 length: 12
clone size: many
D gene: NA
CDR3 protein: CASSSHQETQYF
CDR3 DNA: TGTGCCAGCAGCTCCCATCAAGAGACCCAGTACTTC

V gene: TRBV7-3
J gene: TRBJ1-5
CDR3 length: 13
clone size: many
D gene: NA
CDR3 protein: CASSQGINQPQHF
CDR3 DNA: TGTGCCAGCAGTCAGGGGATCAATCAGCCCCAGCATTTT